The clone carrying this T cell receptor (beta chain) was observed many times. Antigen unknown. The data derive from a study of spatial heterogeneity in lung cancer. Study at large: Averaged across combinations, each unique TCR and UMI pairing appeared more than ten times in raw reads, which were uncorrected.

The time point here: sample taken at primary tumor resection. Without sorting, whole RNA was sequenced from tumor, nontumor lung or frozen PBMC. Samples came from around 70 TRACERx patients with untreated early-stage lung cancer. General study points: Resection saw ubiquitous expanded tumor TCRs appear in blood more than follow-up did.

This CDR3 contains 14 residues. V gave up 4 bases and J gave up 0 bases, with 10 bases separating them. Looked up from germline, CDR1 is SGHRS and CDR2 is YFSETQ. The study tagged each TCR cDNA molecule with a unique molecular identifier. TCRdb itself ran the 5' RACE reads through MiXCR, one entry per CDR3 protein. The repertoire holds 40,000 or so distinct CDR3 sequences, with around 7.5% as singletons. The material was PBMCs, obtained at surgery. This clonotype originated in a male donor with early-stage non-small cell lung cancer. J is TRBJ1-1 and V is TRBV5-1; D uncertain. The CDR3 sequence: CASSPQGLNTEAFF. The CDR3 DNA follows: TGCGCCAGCAGCCCTCAAGGTTTGAACACTGAAGCTTTCTTT.